A selection of T cell receptor beta chains follows, all from one sample in a study of graft-versus-host responses after intestinal transplantation. Data came from immunoSEQ multiplex PCR; TCRdb stores just in-frame clones and leaves some out. Altogether approximately 70,000 clones are present, approximately 92% being singletons, with the ten largest covering 6.5% to 8%. The specimen comprised bone marrow, sampled roughly 110 weeks after intestinal transplantation. These receptors came from a human patient who received an intestinal transplant, so some T cells may come from the graft donor. The CDR3 runs from the conserved cysteine through the conserved F or W.

TRBV11-2	TRBJ2-4	CASSLGTGAKNIQYF
TRBV10-3	TRBJ2-7	CASRTGETYEQYF
TRBV5-1	TRBJ2-5	CASSLVLETQYF
TRBV5-1	TRBJ2-7	CASSLLGEGYEQYF
TRBV6-5	TRBJ1-2	CASSYVQNYGYTF
TRBV5-5	TRBJ2-7	CASRTGTGFYEQYF
TRBV4-1	TRBJ2-1	CASSHLNEQFF
TRBV6-1	TRBJ1-2	CASSGRTGGPDSYGYTF
TRBV5-4	TRBJ1-1	CASSSRQGGLNTEAFF
TRBV5-8	TRBJ2-7	CASSDPRQGDSEQYF
TRBV7-9	TRBJ1-1	CASSLFPEGSTEAFF
TRBV7-9	TRBJ1-1	CASSAAGVYTEAFF
TRBV5-6	TRBJ2-7	CASSLDSPYEQYF
TRBV6-5	TRBJ2-7	CASSGTRGPSYEQYF
TRBV9	TRBJ1-1	CASSAGTVTEAFF
TRBV4-1	TRBJ2-7	CASSQDHAYEQYF
TRBV5-1	TRBJ2-7	CASSHPDSGVGEQYF
TRBV9	TRBJ2-3	CASSMGLLTDTQYF
TRBV2	TRBJ1-5	CASSGTENSNQPQHF
TRBV19	TRBJ2-1	CASSIGGGASNEQFF
TRBV5-4	TRBJ1-2	CASSLGEPKGYTF
TRBV6-6	TRBJ2-2	CASSRIQGNTGELFF
TRBV19	TRBJ1-1	CASSIHEDSEAFF
TRBV19	TRBJ2-1	CASKRTGGYNEQFF
TRBV27	TRBJ1-4	CASSYQGRELFF
TRBV6-6	TRBJ1-1	CASSYGGLSTEAFF
TRBV7-3	TRBJ2-1	CASSPDTGTEQFF
TRBV6-5	TRBJ2-1	CASSFRLYSYNEQFF
TRBV19	TRBJ2-7	CASSPGTSGYEQYF
TRBV18	TRBJ2-3	CASSPATGGDTQYF
TRBV7-9	TRBJ2-7	CASRQTGTSDSYEQYF
TRBV14	TRBJ2-3	CASSQFHVGPTTPDTQYF
TRBV6-6	TRBJ2-7	CASGTGRGYEQYF
TRBV30	TRBJ1-6	CAWRGRRQASSYNSPLHF
TRBV5-4	TRBJ2-3	CASSLSAGADTQYF
TRBV6-1	TRBJ2-7	CASSERISGGEQYF
TRBV10-3	TRBJ2-3	CAISESGGSYGTDTQYF
TRBV5-1	TRBJ2-7	CASSLTTRNSGEQYF
TRBV9	TRBJ2-7	CASRLVRDPPYEQYF
TRBV10-1	TRBJ2-7	CATKQVPYEQYF
TRBV23-1	TRBJ1-5	CASSQCYTGWSQPQHF
TRBV6-5	TRBJ2-1	CASSNGEQFF